The rows below give T cell receptor beta chains drawn from one sample of a study of identical twins. A single record per CDR3 protein comes from TCRdb applying MiXCR to the 5' RACE reads. The sample lists about 700,000 distinct CDR3 sequences, less than 10% seen once, with around 0.98% in the top ten. The same data also went into a second study, on yellow fever vaccine responses in identical twins.

Sequencing was performed on PBMCs. The receptors stem from a woman under 30 in good health. The CDR3 runs from the conserved cysteine through the conserved F or W. Fields, in order: J gene, V gene, D gene, clone size, CDR3 protein, CDR3 DNA. D genes are given only for firm matches. A row's size may be missing; if present it is once, few, many or a size class.

J gene: TRBJ2-1; V gene: TRBV6-2/TRBV6-3; D gene: NA; clone size: few; CDR3 protein: CASSYSMGRVRNEQFF; CDR3 DNA: TGTGCCAGCAGTTACTCGATGGGTAGGGTGCGAAATGAGCAGTTCTTC
J gene: TRBJ1-5; V gene: TRBV6-2/TRBV6-3; D gene: NA; clone size: NA; CDR3 protein: CASSYSQGLDQPQHF; CDR3 DNA: TGTGCCAGCAGTTACTCGCAGGGTCTGGATCAGCCCCAGCATTTT
J gene: TRBJ2-1; V gene: TRBV29-1; D gene: TRBD2; clone size: few; CDR3 protein: CSGRTSGSVDEQFF; CDR3 DNA: TGCAGCGGACGGACTAGCGGGAGTGTCGATGAGCAGTTCTTC
J gene: TRBJ2-3; V gene: TRBV11-2; D gene: NA; clone size: NA; CDR3 protein: CASSWTTTDTQYF; CDR3 DNA: TGTGCCAGCAGCTGGACTACCACAGATACGCAGTATTTT
J gene: TRBJ1-1; V gene: TRBV6-1; D gene: NA; clone size: many; CDR3 protein: CASSPNMNTEAFF; CDR3 DNA: TGTGCCAGCAGTCCGAACATGAACACTGAAGCTTTCTTT
J gene: TRBJ2-3; V gene: TRBV9; D gene: NA; clone size: many; CDR3 protein: CASSDIGTQAVDTQYF; CDR3 DNA: TGTGCCAGCAGTGACATTGGCACCCAGGCGGTAGATACGCAGTATTTT
J gene: TRBJ2-7; V gene: TRBV20-1; D gene: NA; clone size: few; CDR3 protein: CSPSLGAAYEQYF; CDR3 DNA: TGCAGTCCCTCCCTCGGGGCGGCCTACGAGCAGTACTTC
J gene: TRBJ2-2; V gene: TRBV24-1; D gene: NA; clone size: few; CDR3 protein: CATSDWTGAPDTGELFF; CDR3 DNA: TGTGCCACCAGTGATTGGACGGGGGCGCCGGACACCGGGGAGCTGTTTTTT
J gene: TRBJ2-5; V gene: TRBV9; D gene: TRBD2; clone size: NA; CDR3 protein: CAGSVGASGSETQYF; CDR3 DNA: TGTGCCGGCTCGGTCGGGGCTAGCGGATCAGAGACCCAGTACTTC
J gene: TRBJ2-7; V gene: TRBV7-2; D gene: NA; clone size: few; CDR3 protein: CASSLQQGVSEQYF; CDR3 DNA: TGTGCCAGCAGCTTACAACAGGGTGTGAGCGAGCAGTACTTC
J gene: TRBJ2-7; V gene: TRBV27; D gene: TRBD1; clone size: NA; CDR3 protein: CASRGQGNNEQYF; CDR3 DNA: TGTGCCAGCAGAGGACAGGGAAACAACGAGCAGTACTTC
J gene: TRBJ2-1; V gene: TRBV12-3/TRBV12-4; D gene: TRBD1; clone size: NA; CDR3 protein: CTCSLDLGGTGFYNEQFF; CDR3 DNA: TGTACCTGCAGTTTAGACTTGGGGGGGACAGGGTTCTACAATGAGCAGTTCTTC
J gene: TRBJ2-2; V gene: TRBV4-3; D gene: TRBD1; clone size: many; CDR3 protein: CASSARGLTGELFF; CDR3 DNA: TGCGCCAGCAGTGCTAGGGGGCTCACCGGGGAGCTGTTTTTT
J gene: TRBJ2-5; V gene: TRBV12-3/TRBV12-4; D gene: TRBD2; clone size: few; CDR3 protein: CASSIGTSQETQYF; CDR3 DNA: TGTGCCAGCAGTATCGGGACTAGCCAAGAGACCCAGTACTTC
J gene: TRBJ2-5; V gene: TRBV5-1; D gene: NA; clone size: NA; CDR3 protein: CASSLIPDKETQYF; CDR3 DNA: TGCGCCAGCAGCTTGATCCCGGACAAAGAGACCCAGTACTTC
J gene: TRBJ2-7; V gene: TRBV19; D gene: NA; clone size: NA; CDR3 protein: CASSIDLTPYEQYF; CDR3 DNA: TGTGCCAGTAGTATAGATTTGACACCCTACGAGCAGTACTTC
J gene: TRBJ2-5; V gene: TRBV6-2/TRBV6-3; D gene: NA; clone size: NA; CDR3 protein: CASSYSMNSLQETQYF; CDR3 DNA: TGTGCCAGCAGTTACTCGATGAACAGCCTACAAGAGACCCAGTACTTC
J gene: TRBJ2-7; V gene: TRBV28; D gene: TRBD2; clone size: NA; CDR3 protein: CASQLANTRRQYF; CDR3 DNA: TGTGCCAGTCAACTAGCGAACACAAGGAGACAGTACTTC
J gene: TRBJ2-2; V gene: TRBV19; D gene: TRBD2; clone size: NA; CDR3 protein: CASTGGATWTGELFF; CDR3 DNA: TGTGCCAGTACGGGGGGGGCAACATGGACCGGGGAGCTGTTTTTT
J gene: TRBJ1-1; V gene: TRBV5-5; D gene: TRBD1; clone size: few; CDR3 protein: CASSLEDRVTEAFF; CDR3 DNA: TGTGCCAGCAGCTTAGAAGACAGGGTAACTGAAGCTTTCTTT
J gene: TRBJ2-7; V gene: TRBV15; D gene: NA; clone size: few; CDR3 protein: CATSRPSTFEQYF; CDR3 DNA: TGTGCCACCAGCAGACCAAGTACGTTCGAGCAGTACTTC
J gene: TRBJ2-7; V gene: TRBV24-1; D gene: TRBD1; clone size: few; CDR3 protein: CATSDSKPGQGYEQYF; CDR3 DNA: TGTGCCACCAGTGATTCAAAGCCGGGACAGGGCTACGAGCAGTACTTC
J gene: TRBJ1-1; V gene: TRBV30; D gene: NA; clone size: NA; CDR3 protein: CAWSRTNTEAFF; CDR3 DNA: TGTGCCTGGAGTAGGACTAACACTGAAGCTTTCTTT
J gene: TRBJ2-1; V gene: TRBV20-1; D gene: TRBD1; clone size: NA; CDR3 protein: CSARVLDREVVNEQFF; CDR3 DNA: TGCAGTGCCAGGGTATTAGACAGGGAAGTAGTCAATGAGCAGTTCTTC
J gene: TRBJ1-1; V gene: TRBV29-1; D gene: NA; clone size: NA; CDR3 protein: CSGFPLTEAFF; CDR3 DNA: TGCAGCGGATTCCCTTTGACTGAAGCTTTCTTT
J gene: TRBJ2-1; V gene: TRBV20-1; D gene: TRBD2; clone size: few; CDR3 protein: CSARDDGGRLPYEQFF; CDR3 DNA: TGCAGTGCTAGAGATGACGGCGGGAGGCTTCCTTATGAGCAGTTCTTC
J gene: TRBJ2-1; V gene: TRBV6-2/TRBV6-3; D gene: TRBD2; clone size: few; CDR3 protein: CASSYSGSLNEQFF; CDR3 DNA: TGTGCCAGCAGTTATAGCGGGAGTTTGAATGAGCAGTTCTTC
J gene: TRBJ1-2; V gene: TRBV7-2; D gene: NA; clone size: NA; CDR3 protein: CASSLGMGRAGYTF; CDR3 DNA: TGTGCCAGCAGCTTAGGCATGGGCCGTGCGGGCTACACCTTC